This T cell receptor beta chain was identified in a study of PD-1 blockade in classical Hodgkin lymphoma. Findings of the study overall: Patients with an early start, nivolumab under 1 year after ASCT, were excluded. There remain no defined causes for the repertoire differences, which possibly reflect disease activity or prior therapy.

Remarks on this clone: Its matching antigen is unknown.

The time point denotes: cycle 4 day 1 (C4D1), after five to seven weeks of nivolumab. Every single patient, without exception, relapsed after autologous stem cell transplantation, and brentuximab vedotin exposure varied. TCRdb's table, derived via immunoSEQ multiplex PCR, lists solely in-frame clones and lacks some. The top ten hold approximately 8.4% of the sample, which has about 61,000 clones, 70% to 90% seen once. The CDR3 runs 13 residues. Germline-derived CDR1 and CDR2 are SEHNR and FQNEAQ (reference sequence). V was trimmed by 10 bases and J by 2 bases, leaving 12 bases between them. This sequence joins TRBV7-9 and TRBJ2-1, with D maybe TRBD2 (5 bases). This TCR derives from a human donor with classical Hodgkin lymphoma. The sequenced sample was peripheral blood mononuclear cells (PBMCs), obtained before the fourth cycle of nivolumab. The CDR3 DNA sequence: TGTGCCACCTCGGGGTTTCCCTACAATGAGCAGTTCTTC. Encoded protein: CATSGFPYNEQFF. Based on the CDR3 plus reference TRBV7-9 and TRBJ2-1, the full variable domain is DTGVSQNPRHKITKRGQNVTFRCDPISEHNRLYWYRQTLGQGPEFLTYFQNEAQLEKSRLLSDRFSAERPKGSFSTLEIQRTEQGDSAMYLCATSGFPYNEQFFGPGTRLTVL.